The 15 T cell receptor beta chains listed next were all sequenced from one sample in a study of blood T cell repertoires in COVID-19. Only in-frame clones appear in the TCRdb table, and some are missing; sequencing was by immunoSEQ multiplex PCR. The table shows over 200,000 clones, with around 88% occurring only once. Specimen: peripheral blood. The receptors shown here come from a woman younger than 45 who had recovered from COVID-19.

The rearrangement joins TRBV9 to TRBJ1-5, with D possibly being TRBD1 (5 bases). V was clipped by 2 bases and J by 6 bases, with 15 bases between them. This CDR3 spans 15 amino acids. In germline, CDR1 is SGDLS, CDR2 YYNGEE. CDR3 nucleotides: TGTGCCAGCAGCGTTAGTGGGGCGGCGGCTCAGCCCCAGCATTTT. Translating gives CASSVSGAAAQPQHF.

This chain joins TRBV7-2 and TRBJ2-7, with TRBD1 matching over 8 bases. V gave up 4 bases and J gave up 2 bases; unmatched junction bases: 10. Germline CDR1 reads SGHTA; CDR2 reads FQGNSA. The length of the CDR3 is 16 residues. For the CDR3, the DNA is TGTGCCAGCAGCTCCCCGGGGACAGGCAGGCCCTACGAGCAGTACTTC. As protein: CASSSPGTGRPYEQYF.

The chain links TRBV5-1 to TRBJ1-1; 8 nucleotides agree with TRBD1. This CDR3 has 17 residues. V lost 4 bases to trimming and J lost 0 bases; unmatched junction nucleotides: 11. Germline-derived CDR1 and CDR2 are SGHRS and YFSETQ. The CDR3 coding sequence is TGCGCCAGCAGCGTGACCAGGGGGCGCGGGGTGAACACTGAAGCTTTCTTT. It translates to CASSVTRGRGVNTEAFF.

In the case of this clone: The germline gene is not matched at one end of the junction; a read error may be the cause. CDR3 sequence (DNA): TGTGCCAGCAGTATGGGCGGGGTTTATGGCTACACCTTC. Its protein product is CASSMGGVYGYTF. The chain recombines TRBV19 with TRBJ1-2; D uncertain. Germline-derived CDR1 and CDR2 are LNHDA and SQIVND (reference sequence). The CDR3 runs to 13 residues. The full variable domain, completed using reference TRBV19 and TRBJ1-2, is DGGITQSPKYLFRKEGQNVTLSCEQNLNHDAMYWYRQDPGQGLRLIYYSQIVNDFQKGDIAEGYSVSREKKESFPLTVTSAQKNPTAFYLCASSMGGVYGYTFGSGTRLTVV.

J is TRBJ2-7 and V is TRBV11-2; tentatively, D is TRBD1 (5 bases). Germline V gives CDR1 SGHAT, CDR2 FQNNGV. Trimming cost V 2 bases and J 4 bases, with 12 bases left between them. This CDR3 is built from 14 residues. CDR3 sequence reads: CASSLSPTGYEQYF. CDR3 DNA: TGTGCCAGCAGCTTAAGCCCTACAGGATACGAGCAGTACTTC. Supplemented by reference TRBV11-2 and TRBJ2-7, the full variable domain reads EAGVAQSPRYKIIEKRQSVAFWCNPISGHATLYWYQQILGQGPKLLIQFQNNGVVDDSQLPKDRFSAERLKGVDSTLKIQPAKLEDSAVYLCASSLSPTGYEQYFGPGTRLTVT.

The chain carries TRBV2 and TRBJ2-3; 9 positions agree with TRBD2. The length of the CDR3 is 16 residues. J lost 8 bases, V lost 3 bases, and 12 bases had no gene match. Germline V gene sequence: CDR1 SNHLY, CDR2 FYNNEI. CDR3 sequence: CASSDPTSGERGTQYF. DNA for the CDR3: TGTGCCAGCAGTGACCCGACTAGCGGTGAGAGGGGTACGCAGTATTTT.

The chain employs TRBV27 and TRBJ2-7; 9 bases map to TRBD1. The CDR3 contains 16 residues. Germline assignment: CDR1 MNHEY and CDR2 SMNVEV (reference sequence). Losses at the gene ends were 7 bases for V and 2 bases for J; bases not matched to a gene: 12. CDR3 DNA: TGTGCCAGCAAACTCTTATCCCGGGACAGGGCCTACGAGCAGTACTTC. Its translation is CASKLLSRDRAYEQYF.

The chain couples TRBV5-4 to TRBJ1-2; 9 nucleotides align to TRBD1. This CDR3 spans 14 amino acids. The V segment lost 5 bases and the J segment 6 bases; nucleotides outside the gene matches: 8. Germline V CDR1 and CDR2: SGHNT, YYREEE (reference sequence). DNA of the CDR3: TGTGCCAGCAGAAGAGGACAGGGGAAGGATGGCTACACCTTC. Amino acid sequence: CASRRGQGKDGYTF.

The rearrangement joins TRBV7-8 to TRBJ2-7; 7 nucleotides line up with TRBD2. This CDR3 has 14 amino acids. The germline gives CDR1 SGHVS, CDR2 FQNEAQ. After removal of 1 base from V and 4 bases from J, the junction contained 4 bases not matched to a gene. CDR3 amino acids: CASSLEAGIYEQYF. Written as DNA, the CDR3 is TGTGCCAGCAGCTTAGAAGCGGGGATTTACGAGCAGTACTTC. Together with reference TRBV7-8 and TRBJ2-7, the CDR3 gives the full variable domain: GAGVSQSPRYKVAKRGQDVALRCDPISGHVSLFWYQQALGQGPEFLTYFQNEAQLDKSGLPSDRFFAERPEGSVSTLKIQRTQQEDSAVYLCASSLEAGIYEQYFGPGTRLTVT.

This clone showed up just once. The chain carries TRBV4-2 and TRBJ2-7; D may be TRBD1 (6 bases). Trimming removed 3 bases from V and 0 bases from J, with 15 bases in between. This CDR3 is built from 16 residues. Germline values: CDR1 LGHNA, CDR2 YNFKEQ. The CDR3 region is CASSHPDRGGSYEQYF. The CDR3, as DNA: TGTGCCAGCAGCCACCCAGACAGAGGGGGCTCCTACGAGCAGTACTTC.

This chain joins TRBV28 and TRBJ2-2, with 7 bases identical to TRBD1. V lost 8 bases and J lost 3; bases outside the gene matches: 6. Germline V lookup: CDR1 MDHEN, CDR2 SYDVKM. The CDR3 spans 14 residues. CDR3 coding DNA: TGTGCCAGCCACAGGGGTTTGGACACCGGGGAGCTGTTTTTT. As protein: CASHRGLDTGELFF.

The chain has TRBV5-5 and TRBJ1-4; D is unclear. The V gene lost 3 bases and the J gene lost 0 bases, with 15 bases spanning the gap. This CDR3 region has 17 residues. CDR1 and CDR2 (germline): SGHKS, YYEKEE (reference sequence). The CDR3: CASSYRAAAATNEKLFF. CDR3 DNA sequence: TGTGCCAGCAGCTATAGAGCCGCGGCTGCAACTAATGAAAAACTGTTTTTT.

This clone was seen a handful of times. The chain carries TRBV6-2 or TRBV6-3 and TRBJ2-3, with D perhaps TRBD2 (5 bases). The germline CDR1 and CDR2 sequences are MNHEY and SVGEGT. The CDR3 contains 15 residues. V shed 5 bases and J shed 4 bases, with 16 bases lying between them. CDR3 amino acids: CASSDGLSGPDTQYF. In nucleotides, the CDR3 is TGTGCCAGCAGTGACGGACTCTCTGGCCCAGATACGCAGTATTTT.

The chain has TRBV2 and TRBJ1-4; D is ambiguous. V lost 6 bases, J lost 0 bases, and 14 bases lay in between. The CDR3 sequence is 16 residues long. Germline-derived CDR1 and CDR2 are SNHLY and FYNNEI. The CDR3 spells CASSHTDLSTNEKLFF. In DNA form, the CDR3 reads TGTGCCAGCAGCCATACAGACCTTTCAACTAATGAAAAACTGTTTTTT.

The rearrangement joins TRBV5-1 to TRBJ2-7; TRBD1 matches at 12 bases. This CDR3 has 16 amino acids. Germline values: CDR1 SGHRS, CDR2 YFSETQ. Unmatched junction bases numbered 5, after V lost 4 bases and J lost 0 bases. This CDR3 is CASSPGQGAVSYEQYF. The DNA of the CDR3 is TGCGCCAGCAGCCCGGGACAGGGGGCGGTCTCCTACGAGCAGTACTTC. The full variable domain, with the rest looked up from reference TRBV5-1 and TRBJ2-7, is KAGVTQTPRYLIKTRGQQVTLSCSPISGHRSVSWYQQTPGQGLQFLFEYFSETQRNKGNFPGRFSGRQFSNSRSEMNVSTLELGDSALYLCASSPGQGAVSYEQYFGPGTRLTVT.